Described below is a single T cell receptor beta chain sequence and its context. What it binds is not known. This record belongs to a study of T cell responses to AZD1222 COVID-19 vaccine. As for the study in general: Pooling covered second doses at about 4 or about 12 weeks.

Sequenced by immunoSEQ multiplex PCR; TCRdb stores in-frame clones only, minus some. Altogether under 200,000 clones are present, approximately 90% being singletons, with the ten largest covering 0.99%. Overall study findings and caveats: Breadth and depth of Spike-specific TCRs rose after two AZD1222 doses. Distributed over spike, vaccine-associated CD4 TCRs predominated at 160-218 and 743-854. Within unmutated variant regions lay the reported targets of nearly half of spike-specific TCRs.

Trimming cost V 3 bases and J 9 bases, with 15 bases left between them. The CDR3 length is 15 residues. Germline V CDR1 and CDR2: KGHSH, LQKENI. The chain has TRBV18 and TRBJ1-6; D uncertain. The receptor was isolated from an adult in good health. Sequenced material: peripheral blood, taken on day 0 of AZD1222 vaccination. The CDR3 bases are TGTGCCAGCTCACCCCCGGACCGTATTGGTTCACCCCTCCACTTT. Its translation: CASSPPDRIGSPLHF.